These 19 T cell receptor beta chains originate from one sample sequenced in a study of cytomegalovirus exposure and HLA in healthy donors (dated by TCRdb to 2016 to 2017). The library was made by the immunoSEQ multiplex PCR assay. The multiplex PCR relied on a mix of 60 forward primers for TCR Vbeta segments and 13 reverse primers for TCR Jbeta segments. TCRdb retrieved this table from immuneACCESS and kept in-frame rearrangements only. Not all clones are present; in checked studies, unresolved V genes account for under half, and no reason is known for the remainder. This sample's clone table shows about 200,000 clones. The top ten constitute less than 1% of the sample. Sequenced sample: PBMCs. These receptors all stem from a woman in her thirties in good health and CMV-seropositive.

The chain carries TRBV4-1 and TRBJ2-7; 10 bases are a match to TRBD1. Losses at the gene ends were 4 bases for V and 2 bases for J; bases not matched to a gene: 2. Germline V gene sequence: CDR1 MGHRA, CDR2 YSYEKL. This CDR3 has 14 amino acids. For the CDR3, the DNA is TGCGCCAGCAGCCCCGGGACAGGGGCCTACGAGCAGTACTTC. It yields the protein CASSPGTGAYEQYF.

The V and J genes are TRBV2 and TRBJ2-7, with 10 bases matching TRBD2. The germline V gene encodes CDR1 SNHLY and CDR2 FYNNEI. This CDR3 is 15 amino acids long. The ends lost 4 bases at V and 5 bases at J; junction bases unmatched: 8. CDR3 in DNA: TGTGCCAGCAGTGGCGCTAGCGGGAGTCCAAACGAGCAGTACTTC. It encodes CASSGASGSPNEQYF.

CDR3 sequence (DNA): TGTGCCAGTAGTATACAACCCCGGGACAGGGTAAAATCACCCCTCCACTTT. Translated, it gives CASSIQPRDRVKSPLHF. The rearrangement links TRBV19 to TRBJ1-6; 9 bases agree with TRBD1. The CDR3 contains 17 residues. V trimming: 2 bases; J trimming: 10 bases; junction bases outside the gene matches: 12. Germline CDR1 reads LNHDA; CDR2 reads SQIVND (reference sequence).

The chain carries TRBV18 and TRBJ1-5; the match to TRBD1 covers 10 bases. The germline gives CDR1 KGHSH, CDR2 LQKENI. CDR3 size: 14 residues. The V segment lost 6 bases and the J segment 5 bases; nucleotides outside the gene matches: 4. CDR3 DNA: TGTGCCAGCTCCCTAGGGACAGGGGATCAGCCCCAGCATTTT. Protein product: CASSLGTGDQPQHF.

The V call is TRBV10-3, the J call TRBJ2-7; 11 bases are a match to TRBD1. The CDR3 consists of 16 residues. The ends lost 4 bases at V and 7 bases at J; junction bases unmatched: 12. Germline lookup yields CDR1 ENHRY and CDR2 SYGVKD. CDR3 nucleotide sequence: TGTGCCATCAGTGCCCAGGACAGGGGGCGAGTGGGTGAGCAGTACTTC. Residues: CAISAQDRGRVGEQYF.

The V and J genes are TRBV11-2 and TRBJ2-7; D remains unclear. Germline CDR1 SGHAT, CDR2 FQNNGV. Trimming removed 1 base from V and 4 bases from J, with 8 bases in between. The CDR3 length is 13 residues. CDR3 sequence: CASSLGQSYEQYF. The CDR3 bases are TGTGCCAGCAGCTTAGGGCAGTCATACGAGCAGTACTTC.

The chain couples TRBV29-1 to TRBJ1-3; 7 positions agree with TRBD1. Germline V gene lookup returns CDR1 SQVTM and CDR2 ANQGSEA. V shed 6 bases, J shed 0 bases, and the junction held 2 bases outside the gene matches. The CDR3 is 13 amino acids. CDR3 residues: CSVGTVSGNTIYF. CDR3 DNA sequence: TGCAGCGTGGGGACAGTCTCTGGAAACACCATATATTTT.

The chain uses TRBV7-8 and TRBJ2-1; the D is unclear. The CDR3 spans 11 residues. Per the germline V gene, CDR1 is SGHVS and CDR2 is FQNEAQ. The ends were cut back, 1 base at V and 10 bases at J, with 5 bases in the middle. The CDR3 coding sequence is TGTGCCAGCAGCTTAGTACAAGAGCAGTTCTTC. Translated, it gives CASSLVQEQFF.

This rearrangement joins TRBV9 to TRBJ2-7; 9 nucleotides align to TRBD1. Losses at the gene ends were 2 bases for V and 5 bases for J; bases not matched to a gene: 5. The germline V gene encodes CDR1 SGDLS and CDR2 YYNGEE. The CDR3 runs to 14 residues. The DNA of the CDR3 is TGTGCCAGCAGCGTGACAGGGGGTACGGACGAGCAGTACTTC. It translates to CASSVTGGTDEQYF.

The chain links TRBV15 to TRBJ2-7, with D perhaps TRBD1 (6 bases). Germline CDR1 reads LNHNV; CDR2 reads YYDKDF (reference sequence). This CDR3 has 14 residues. The germline V and J ends were trimmed by 1 base and 4 bases, with 11 bases remaining between them. The CDR3 DNA reads TGTGCCACCAGCAGAGCCGGGACACAATACGAGCAGTACTTC. Translated: CATSRAGTQYEQYF.

V is TRBV28 and J is TRBJ1-2; a possible D gene is TRBD1 (6 bases). V shed 5 bases and J shed 5 bases, with 9 bases lying between them. There are 12 residues in the CDR3. CDR1 and CDR2 (germline): MDHEN, SYDVKM. For the CDR3, the DNA is TGTGCCAGCAGTATCCAGGGGTATGGCTACACCTTC. This translates into CASSIQGYGYTF.

The rearrangement uses TRBV7-2 and TRBJ2-7, with 13 nucleotides matching TRBD2. Germline values: CDR1 SGHTA, CDR2 FQGNSA. This CDR3 contains 19 residues. The junction had 15 bases not matched to a gene; V was cut back by 4 bases and J by 3 bases. CDR3 sequence: CASSYRLAGGLLDVYEQYF. CDR3 coding DNA: TGTGCCAGCAGCTATCGACTAGCGGGGGGACTCCTCGACGTCTACGAGCAGTACTTC.

V is TRBV14 and J is TRBJ1-1, with TRBD1 as a possible D gene (5 bases). V dropped 0 bases and J dropped 5 bases, with 16 bases sitting between them. Germline CDR1 SGHDN, CDR2 FVKESK. The CDR3 spans 16 residues. CDR3 region: CASSQDPGKGDTEAFF. The CDR3, as DNA: TGTGCCAGCAGCCAAGATCCCGGTAAAGGGGATACTGAAGCTTTCTTT. Supplemented by reference TRBV14 and TRBJ1-1, the full variable domain reads EAGVTQFPSHSVIEKGQTVTLRCDPISGHDNLYWYRRVMGKEIKFLLHFVKESKQDESGMPNNRFLAERTGGTYSTLKVQPAELEDSGVYFCASSQDPGKGDTEAFFGQGTRLTVV.

V usage is TRBV29-1 and J usage is TRBJ2-5; 10 positions agree with TRBD2. V was pared by 6 bases and J by 2 bases, with 0 bases of the junction left unmatched. The CDR3 is made up of 12 amino acids. Germline CDR1 SQVTM, CDR2 ANQGSEA. The DNA of the CDR3 is TGCAGCGTACTAGCGGGACAAGAGACCCAGTACTTC. Protein: CSVLAGQETQYF.

This chain connects TRBV7-2 to TRBJ1-4; TRBD1 is a possible D gene (5 bases). This CDR3 comprises 15 residues. V was clipped by 2 bases and J by 4 bases, with 11 bases between them. The germline gives CDR1 SGHTA, CDR2 FQGNSA. The CDR3 sequence is CASSLQGSHNEKLFF. CDR3 sequence (DNA): TGTGCCAGCAGCTTACAGGGTTCCCATAATGAAAAACTGTTTTTT.

V usage is TRBV5-4 and J usage is TRBJ1-1, with 10 bases lining up with TRBD1. Germline V CDR1 and CDR2: SGHNT, YYREEE (reference sequence). V shed 0 bases, J shed 2 bases, and the junction held 4 bases outside the gene matches. The CDR3 extends over 16 amino acids. CDR3 amino acids: CASSLGWTGGNTEAFF. In DNA, the CDR3 is TGTGCCAGCAGCTTGGGATGGACAGGGGGAAACACTGAAGCTTTCTTT.

V and J are TRBV2 and TRBJ1-1; unclear D gene. Per the germline V gene, CDR1 is SNHLY and CDR2 is FYNNEI. CDR3 length: 12 residues. The V end was cut by 6 bases, the J end by 3 bases, with 8 bases between. CDR3 bases: TGTGCCAGCAGAACAGCGGACACTGAAGCTTTCTTT. It translates to CASRTADTEAFF. Full variable domain (rest looked up from reference TRBV2 and TRBJ1-1): EPEVTQTPSHQVTQMGQEVILRCVPISNHLYFYWYRQILGQKVEFLVSFYNNEISEKSEIFDDQFSVERPDGSNFTLKIRSTKLEDSAMYFCASRTADTEAFFGQGTRLTVV.

This rearrangement joins TRBV18 to TRBJ2-3; D not certain. In germline, CDR1 is KGHSH, CDR2 LQKENI. The CDR3 runs 12 residues. V was trimmed by 4 bases and J by 2 bases, leaving 4 bases between them. The CDR3 reads CASSRLTDTQYF. DNA for the CDR3: TGTGCCAGCTCACGGCTCACAGATACGCAGTATTTT.

V usage is TRBV6-5 and J usage is TRBJ2-1, with D possibly matching TRBD2 (6 bases). Germline assignment: CDR1 MNHEY and CDR2 SVGAGI. The CDR3 sequence is 16 residues long. Trimming left V 2 bases short and J 0 bases short, with 11 bases between. This CDR3 reads CASSYEGSGSYNEQFF. The CDR3 coding sequence is TGTGCCAGCAGTTACGAGGGTAGCGGCTCCTACAATGAGCAGTTCTTC.